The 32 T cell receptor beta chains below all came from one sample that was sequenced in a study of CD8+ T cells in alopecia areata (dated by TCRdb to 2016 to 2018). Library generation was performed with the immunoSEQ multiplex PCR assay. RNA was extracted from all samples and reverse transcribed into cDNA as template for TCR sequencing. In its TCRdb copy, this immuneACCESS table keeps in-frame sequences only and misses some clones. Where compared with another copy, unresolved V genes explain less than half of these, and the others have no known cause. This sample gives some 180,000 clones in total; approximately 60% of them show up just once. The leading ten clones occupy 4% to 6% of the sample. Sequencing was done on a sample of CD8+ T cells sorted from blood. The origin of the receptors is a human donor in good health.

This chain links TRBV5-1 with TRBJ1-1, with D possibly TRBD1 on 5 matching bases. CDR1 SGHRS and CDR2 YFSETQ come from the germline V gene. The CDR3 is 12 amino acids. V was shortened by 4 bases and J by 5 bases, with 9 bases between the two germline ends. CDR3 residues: CASSLGTTEAFF. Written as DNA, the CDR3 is TGCGCCAGCAGCCTTGGGACTACTGAAGCTTTCTTT.

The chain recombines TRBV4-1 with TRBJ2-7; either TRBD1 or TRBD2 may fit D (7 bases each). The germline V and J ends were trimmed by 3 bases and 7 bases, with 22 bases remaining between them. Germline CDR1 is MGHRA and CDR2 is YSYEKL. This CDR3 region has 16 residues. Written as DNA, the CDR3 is TGCGCCAGCAGCCAGGGGGGGGCAGGGGGTTCGGGAGAGCAGTACTTC. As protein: CASSQGGAGGSGEQYF.

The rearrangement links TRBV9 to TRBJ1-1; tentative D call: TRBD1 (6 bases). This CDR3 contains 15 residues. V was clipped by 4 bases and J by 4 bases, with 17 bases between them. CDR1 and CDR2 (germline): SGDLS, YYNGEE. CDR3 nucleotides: TGTGCCAGCAGCTCAGGTGGGGGGCATGGCACTGAAGCTTTCTTT. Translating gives CASSSGGGHGTEAFF.

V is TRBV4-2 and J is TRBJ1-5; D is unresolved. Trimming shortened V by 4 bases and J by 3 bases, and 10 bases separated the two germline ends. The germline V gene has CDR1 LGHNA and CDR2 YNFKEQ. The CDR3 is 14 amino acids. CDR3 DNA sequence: TGTGCCAGCAGCCCGCCCCAGACCAATCAGCCCCAGCATTTT. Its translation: CASSPPQTNQPQHF.

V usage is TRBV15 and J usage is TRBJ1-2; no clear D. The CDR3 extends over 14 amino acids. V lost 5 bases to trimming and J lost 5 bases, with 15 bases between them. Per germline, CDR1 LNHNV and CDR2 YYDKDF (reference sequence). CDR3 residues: CATSETGLLYGYTF. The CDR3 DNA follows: TGTGCCACCAGCGAGACCGGTCTTCTTTATGGCTACACCTTC.

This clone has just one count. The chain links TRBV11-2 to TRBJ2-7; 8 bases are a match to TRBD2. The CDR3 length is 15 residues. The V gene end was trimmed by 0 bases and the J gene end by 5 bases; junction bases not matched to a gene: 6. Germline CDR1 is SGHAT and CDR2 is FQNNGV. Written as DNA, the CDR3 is TGTGCCAGCAGCTTAGAAGCTAGCGGGTTCCACGAGCAGTACTTC. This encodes CASSLEASGFHEQYF.

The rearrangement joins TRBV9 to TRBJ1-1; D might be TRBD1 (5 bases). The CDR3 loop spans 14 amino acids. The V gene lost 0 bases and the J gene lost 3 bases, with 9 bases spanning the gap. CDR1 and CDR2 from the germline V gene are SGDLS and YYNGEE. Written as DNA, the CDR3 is TGTGCCAGCAGCGTAGGGGGGTCGCACACTGAAGCTTTCTTT. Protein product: CASSVGGSHTEAFF. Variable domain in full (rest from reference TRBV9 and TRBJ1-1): DSGVTQTPKHLITATGQRVTLRCSPRSGDLSVYWYQQSLDQGLQFLIQYYNGEERAKGNILERFSAQQFPDLHSELNLSSLELGDSALYFCASSVGGSHTEAFFGQGTRLTVV.

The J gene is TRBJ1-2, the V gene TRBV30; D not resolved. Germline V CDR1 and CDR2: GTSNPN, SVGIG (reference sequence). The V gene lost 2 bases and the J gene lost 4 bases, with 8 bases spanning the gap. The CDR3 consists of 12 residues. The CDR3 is CAWSPGRYGYTF. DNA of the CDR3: TGTGCCTGGAGTCCGGGTCGCTATGGCTACACCTTC.

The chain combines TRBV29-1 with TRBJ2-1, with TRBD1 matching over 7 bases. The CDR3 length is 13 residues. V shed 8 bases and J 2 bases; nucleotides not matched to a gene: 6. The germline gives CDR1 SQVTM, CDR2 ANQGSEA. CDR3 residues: CSTPGTAYNEQFF. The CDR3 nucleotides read TGCAGCACCCCCGGGACAGCCTACAATGAGCAGTTCTTC.

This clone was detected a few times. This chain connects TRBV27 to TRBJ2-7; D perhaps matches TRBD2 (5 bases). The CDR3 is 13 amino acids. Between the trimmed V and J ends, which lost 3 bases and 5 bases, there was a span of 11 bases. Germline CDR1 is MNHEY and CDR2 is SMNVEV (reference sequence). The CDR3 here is CASSLGLGDEQYF. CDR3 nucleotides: TGTGCCAGCAGTTTGGGCCTCGGGGACGAGCAGTACTTC.

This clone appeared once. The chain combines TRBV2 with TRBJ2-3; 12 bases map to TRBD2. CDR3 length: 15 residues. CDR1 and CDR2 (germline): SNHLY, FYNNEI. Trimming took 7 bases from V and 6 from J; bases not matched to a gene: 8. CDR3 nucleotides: TGTGCCAGCATTCCTAGCGGGGGGGCCGTGGATACGCAGTATTTT. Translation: CASIPSGGAVDTQYF.

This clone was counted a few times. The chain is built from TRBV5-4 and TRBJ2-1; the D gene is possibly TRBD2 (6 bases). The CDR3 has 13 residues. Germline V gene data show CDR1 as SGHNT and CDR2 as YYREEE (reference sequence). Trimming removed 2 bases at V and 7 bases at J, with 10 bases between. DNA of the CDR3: TGTGCCAGCAGCTTCGGGGGTGGTAATGAGCAGTTCTTC. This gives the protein CASSFGGGNEQFF.

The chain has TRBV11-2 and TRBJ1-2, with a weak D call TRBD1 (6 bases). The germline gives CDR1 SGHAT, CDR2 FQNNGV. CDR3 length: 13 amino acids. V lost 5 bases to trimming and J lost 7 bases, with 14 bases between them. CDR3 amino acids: CASSPSYRVGYTF. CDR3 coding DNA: TGTGCCAGCAGCCCTTCCTACAGGGTTGGCTACACCTTC.

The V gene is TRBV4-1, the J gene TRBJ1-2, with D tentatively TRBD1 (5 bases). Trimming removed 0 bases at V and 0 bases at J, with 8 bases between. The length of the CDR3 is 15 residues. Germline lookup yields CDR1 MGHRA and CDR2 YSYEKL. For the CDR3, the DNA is TGCGCCAGCAGCCAAGAACACAGGTCTAACTATGGCTACACCTTC. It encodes CASSQEHRSNYGYTF.

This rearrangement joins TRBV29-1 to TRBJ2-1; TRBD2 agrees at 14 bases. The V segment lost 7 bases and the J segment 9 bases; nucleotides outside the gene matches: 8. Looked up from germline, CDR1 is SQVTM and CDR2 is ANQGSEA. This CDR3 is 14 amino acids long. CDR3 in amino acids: CSALTSGGGGEQFF. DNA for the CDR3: TGCAGCGCCTTGACTAGCGGGGGGGGCGGTGAGCAGTTCTTC.

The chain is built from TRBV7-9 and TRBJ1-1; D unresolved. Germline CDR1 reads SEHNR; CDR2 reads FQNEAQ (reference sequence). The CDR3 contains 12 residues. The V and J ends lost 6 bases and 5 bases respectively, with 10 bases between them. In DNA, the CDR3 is TGTGCCAGCAGGACCGGAGGGACTGAAGCTTTCTTT. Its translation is CASRTGGTEAFF.

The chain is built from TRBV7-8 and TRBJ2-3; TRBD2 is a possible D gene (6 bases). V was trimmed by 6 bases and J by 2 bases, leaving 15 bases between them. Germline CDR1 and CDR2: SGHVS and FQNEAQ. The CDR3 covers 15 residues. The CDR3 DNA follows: TGTGCCAGCAGTATTAGCGGCCTTTACACAGATACGCAGTATTTT. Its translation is CASSISGLYTDTQYF.

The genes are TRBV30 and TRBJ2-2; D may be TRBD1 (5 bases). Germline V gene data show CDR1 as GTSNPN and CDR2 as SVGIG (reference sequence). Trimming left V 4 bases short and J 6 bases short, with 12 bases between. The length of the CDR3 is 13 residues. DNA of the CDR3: TGTGCCTGGAAGATAGGGGCACCCGGGGAGCTGTTTTTT. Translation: CAWKIGAPGELFF.

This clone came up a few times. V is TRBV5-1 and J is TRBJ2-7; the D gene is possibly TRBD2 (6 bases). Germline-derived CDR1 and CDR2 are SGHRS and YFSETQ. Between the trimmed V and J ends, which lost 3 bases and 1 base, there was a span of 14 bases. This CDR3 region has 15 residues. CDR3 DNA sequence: TGCGCCAGCAGCTCCGGCGGGGTGTTGTCCTACGAGCAGTACTTC. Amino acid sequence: CASSSGGVLSYEQYF.

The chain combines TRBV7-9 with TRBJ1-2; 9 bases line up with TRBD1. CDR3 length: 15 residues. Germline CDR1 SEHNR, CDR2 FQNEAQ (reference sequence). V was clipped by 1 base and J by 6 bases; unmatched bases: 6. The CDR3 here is CASSLGTGGNDGYTF. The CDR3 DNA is TGTGCCAGCAGCTTAGGAACAGGGGGCAATGATGGCTACACCTTC.

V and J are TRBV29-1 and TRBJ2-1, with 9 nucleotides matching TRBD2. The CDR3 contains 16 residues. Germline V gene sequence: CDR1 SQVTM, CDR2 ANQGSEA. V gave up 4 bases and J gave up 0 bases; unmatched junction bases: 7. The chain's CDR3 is CSVAGGSGSSYNEQFF. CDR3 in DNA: TGCAGCGTTGCCGGGGGTAGCGGGAGCTCCTACAATGAGCAGTTCTTC.

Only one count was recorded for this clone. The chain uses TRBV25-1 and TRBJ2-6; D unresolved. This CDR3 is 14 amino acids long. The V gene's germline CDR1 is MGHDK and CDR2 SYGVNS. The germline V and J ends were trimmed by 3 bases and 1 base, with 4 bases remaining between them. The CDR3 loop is CASSEGSGANVLTF. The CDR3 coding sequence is TGTGCCAGCAGTGAGGGTTCTGGGGCCAACGTCCTGACTTTC.

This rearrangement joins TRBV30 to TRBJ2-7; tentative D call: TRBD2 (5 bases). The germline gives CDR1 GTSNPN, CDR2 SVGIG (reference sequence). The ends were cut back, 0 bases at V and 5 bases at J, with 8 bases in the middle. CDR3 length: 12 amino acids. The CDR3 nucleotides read TGTGCCTGGAGTGTAGCCGGGAACGAGCAGTACTTC. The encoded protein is CAWSVAGNEQYF. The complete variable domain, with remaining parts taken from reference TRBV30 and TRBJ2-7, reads SQTIHQWPATLVQPVGSPLSLECTVEGTSNPNLYWYRQAAGRGLQLLFYSVGIGQISSEVPQNLSASRPQDRQFILSSKKLLLSDSGFYLCAWSVAGNEQYFGPGTRLTVT.

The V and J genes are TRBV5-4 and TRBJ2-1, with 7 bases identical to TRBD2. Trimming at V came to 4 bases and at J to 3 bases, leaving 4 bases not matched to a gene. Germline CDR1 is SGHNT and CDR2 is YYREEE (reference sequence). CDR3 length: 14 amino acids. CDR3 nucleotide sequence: TGTGCCAGCAGCATTACTAGCGTCTACAATGAGCAGTTCTTC. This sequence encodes CASSITSVYNEQFF. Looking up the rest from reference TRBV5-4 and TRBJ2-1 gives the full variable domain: ETGVTQSPTHLIKTRGQQVTLRCSSQSGHNTVSWYQQALGQGPQFIFQYYREEENGRGNFPPRFSGLQFPNYSSELNVNALELDDSALYLCASSITSVYNEQFFGPGTRLTVL.

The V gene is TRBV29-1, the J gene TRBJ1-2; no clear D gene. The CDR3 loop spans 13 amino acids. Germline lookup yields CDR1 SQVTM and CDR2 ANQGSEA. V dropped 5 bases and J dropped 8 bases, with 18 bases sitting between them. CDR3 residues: CSVSETPLGGYTF. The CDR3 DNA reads TGCAGCGTTTCTGAGACACCTCTCGGGGGCTACACCTTC.

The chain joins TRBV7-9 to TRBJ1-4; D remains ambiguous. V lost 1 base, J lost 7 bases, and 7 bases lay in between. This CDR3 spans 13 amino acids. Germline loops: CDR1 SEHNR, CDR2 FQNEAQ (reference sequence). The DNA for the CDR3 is TGTGCCAGCAGCTTAGTGCGCGGTGAAAAACTGTTTTTT. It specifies CASSLVRGEKLFF.

The DNA for the CDR3 is TGTGCCAGCAGCCCCTTCGGGGGGCAAGAGACCCAGTACTTC. As protein: CASSPFGGQETQYF. V is TRBV13 and J is TRBJ2-5; 7 bases match TRBD2. The V gene end was trimmed by 5 bases and the J gene end by 2 bases; junction bases not matched to a gene: 5. CDR3 length equals 14 residues. CDR1 is PRHDT and CDR2 is FYEKMQ in the germline V gene (reference sequence).

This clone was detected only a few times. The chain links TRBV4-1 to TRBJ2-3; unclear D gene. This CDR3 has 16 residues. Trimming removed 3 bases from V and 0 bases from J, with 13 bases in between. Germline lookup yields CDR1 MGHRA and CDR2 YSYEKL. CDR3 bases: TGCGCCAGCAGCCATTTTCTTGAGGTCAGCACAGATACGCAGTATTTT. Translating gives CASSHFLEVSTDTQYF.

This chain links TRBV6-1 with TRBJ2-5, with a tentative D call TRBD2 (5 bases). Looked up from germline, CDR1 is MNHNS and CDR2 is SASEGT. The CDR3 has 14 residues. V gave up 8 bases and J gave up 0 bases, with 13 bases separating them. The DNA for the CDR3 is TGTGCCAGCTCAGCAGCGGAGTACCAAGAGACCCAGTACTTC. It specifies CASSAAEYQETQYF.

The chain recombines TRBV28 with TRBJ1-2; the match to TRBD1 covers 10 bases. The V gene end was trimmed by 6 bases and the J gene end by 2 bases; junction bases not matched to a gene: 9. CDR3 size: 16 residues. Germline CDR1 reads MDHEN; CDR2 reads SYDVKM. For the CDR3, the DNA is TGTGCCAGCAGCGGGGGGACAGGGGCATGGAACTATGGCTACACCTTC. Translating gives CASSGGTGAWNYGYTF.

CDR3 sequence (DNA): TGTGCCTGGAAATCATACACTGAAGCTTTCTTT. It is translated as CAWKSYTEAFF. The gene calls are TRBV30 and TRBJ1-1; D unresolved. This CDR3 region has 11 residues. From germline, CDR1 is GTSNPN and CDR2 SVGIG (reference sequence). V lost 4 bases to trimming and J lost 3 bases, with 6 bases between them.

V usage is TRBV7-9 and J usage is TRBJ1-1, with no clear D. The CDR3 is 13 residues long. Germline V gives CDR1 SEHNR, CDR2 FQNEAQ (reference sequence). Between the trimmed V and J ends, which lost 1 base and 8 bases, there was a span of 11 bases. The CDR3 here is CASSLVQEAEAFF. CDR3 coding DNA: TGTGCCAGCAGCTTAGTTCAGGAGGCAGAAGCTTTCTTT.